This TCR beta chain was recovered during a study of cytomegalovirus exposure and HLA in healthy donors. General study points: Associated with HLA alleles at 0.05 false discovery rate in a later analysis were 15,000 to 20,000 TCR beta sequences. Presence/absence analyses supposed approximately even sequencing depth among donors.

Turning to this clone: The antigen is not known.

There are 12 residues in the CDR3. Trimming cost V 6 bases and J 7 bases; bases outside gene matches: 3. The V gene's germline CDR1 is MNHEY and CDR2 SMNVEV (reference sequence). PCR used 60 Vbeta primers and 13 Jbeta primers. Method: immunoSEQ multiplex PCR; TCRdb's copy keeps in-frame clones and lacks some. The table shows 110,000 to 150,000 clones, with approximately 80% occurring only once. The source is a woman aged 55-75 years in good health and CMV-seropositive. The chain uses TRBV27 and TRBJ2-1, with TRBD1 matching over 7 bases. The sample consisted of PBMCs. CDR3 in DNA: TGTGCCAGCAGACTACAGGGGAATGAGCAGTTCTTC. It is translated as CASRLQGNEQFF.